This passage covers 30 T cell receptor beta chains from one sample sequenced in a study of T cell repertoires in cytomegalovirus infection. Which antigens these TCRs recognize remains unknown. TCRdb analysed the reads with MiXCR anew, one entry per CDR3 protein. Seen here are around 570,000 distinct CDR3 sequences, 40% observed once, and the top ten hold more than 40%. The source was cultured PBMCs, collected from culture after CMV antigen stimulation. These receptors all come from a human donor in good health (CMV status not recorded). Some clones in this sample may be carry-over from other donors' samples.

J is TRBJ2-5 and V is TRBV20-1; no firm D call. CDR1 is DFQATT, CDR2 SNEGSKA, per germline (reference sequence). V was clipped by 5 bases and J by 3 bases, with 10 bases between them. The CDR3 is 12 residues long. The chain's CDR3 is CSASPQEETQYF. In nucleotides, the CDR3 is TGCAGTGCTTCTCCGCAGGAAGAGACCCAGTACTTC.

This clonotype was counted between two and nine times. The gene calls are TRBV7-9 and TRBJ2-5; the D is unclear. CDR3 length: 14 residues. Trimming left V 3 bases short and J 0 bases short, with 8 bases between. Germline V gene sequence: CDR1 SEHNR, CDR2 FQNEAQ (reference sequence). The CDR3 DNA is TGTGCCAGCAGCTTCTTGAGGTACCAAGAGACCCAGTACTTC. Protein sequence: CASSFLRYQETQYF.

Remarks on this clonotype: This clone may be a read error of a much larger clone one base away. The V gene is TRBV12-3 or TRBV12-4, the J gene TRBJ2-1, with TRBD2 as a possible D gene (6 bases). Deletions cut 6 bases from V and 1 base from J, with 7 bases between. The CDR3 totals 13 residues. The CDR3 loop is CASSRESYNEQFF. CDR3 coding DNA: TGTGCCAGCAGCCGGGAGTCCTACAATGAGCAGTTCTTC.

This clonotype has more than one count but fewer than ten. This chain connects TRBV7-2 to TRBJ1-4; 8 bases fit TRBD1. CDR1 and CDR2 from the germline V gene are SGHTA and FQGNSA. CDR3 length: 15 amino acids. Trimming cost V 2 bases and J 5 bases; bases outside gene matches: 4. CDR3: CASSLSTGGNEKLFF. For the CDR3, the DNA is TGTGCCAGCAGCTTAAGCACAGGGGGAAATGAAAAACTGTTTTTT.

The rearrangement uses TRBV7-2 and TRBJ2-7; D is possibly TRBD1 (6 bases). Germline V gene sequence: CDR1 SGHTA, CDR2 FQGNSA. Trimming took off 6 bases at V and 6 bases at J, with 15 bases between the two ends. The CDR3 consists of 13 residues. CDR3 protein: CASRTGTSGEQYF. CDR3 coding DNA: TGTGCCAGCAGAACAGGGACGAGTGGCGAGCAGTACTTC.

This clonotype was seen only once. V usage is TRBV7-3 and J usage is TRBJ2-1, with 8 nucleotides matching TRBD2. V shed 2 bases, J shed 8 bases, and the junction held 11 bases outside the gene matches. The CDR3 has 16 residues. Germline V gives CDR1 SGHTA, CDR2 FQGTGA. This CDR3 reads CASSLVSGGPSYEQFF. CDR3 in DNA: TGTGCCAGCAGCTTAGTGTCGGGAGGGCCCTCGTATGAGCAGTTCTTC. The variable domain in full, with the rest retrieved from reference TRBV7-3 and TRBJ2-1, is GAGVSQTPSNKVTEKGKYVELRCDPISGHTALYWYRQSLGQGPEFLIYFQGTGAADDSGLPNDRFFAVRPEGSVSTLKIQRTERGDSAVYLCASSLVSGGPSYEQFFGPGTRLTVL.

In this sample, this clonotype turned up many times. CDR3 in DNA: TGTGCCAGCGCACCGGGGGGCCACGAGCAGTACTTC. Amino acids: CASAPGGHEQYF. V and J are TRBV12-3 or TRBV12-4 and TRBJ2-7; weak D call: TRBD2 (7 bases). This CDR3 region has 12 residues. Trimming stripped 8 bases from V and 5 bases from J, with 13 bases between.

The chain has TRBV7-2 and TRBJ2-5, with 14 bases lining up with TRBD2. Looked up from germline, CDR1 is SGHTA and CDR2 is FQGNSA. With V trimmed by 5 bases and J by 2 bases, 4 bases remained unmatched. This CDR3 is built from 16 residues. The CDR3 is CASSPRLAGGQETQYF. The CDR3 DNA is TGTGCCAGCAGCCCACGACTAGCGGGGGGGCAAGAGACCCAGTACTTC.

At least ten counts were recorded for this clonotype. The chain recombines TRBV7-8 with TRBJ2-7; TRBD2 agrees at 11 bases. The CDR3 sequence is 18 residues long. V was pared by 2 bases and J by 2 bases, with 11 bases of the junction left unmatched. The germline V gene has CDR1 SGHVS and CDR2 FQNEAQ. The CDR3 bases are TGTGCCAGCAGCTTACGTGCGGCTAGCGGGGGGCTAGCCTACGAGCAGTACTTC. Residues: CASSLRAASGGLAYEQYF.

This clonotype was recorded once. The chain employs TRBV9 and TRBJ1-1; D gene ambiguous. There are 13 residues in the CDR3. The germline V and J ends were trimmed by 1 base and 5 bases, with 9 bases remaining between them. Germline CDR1 is SGDLS and CDR2 is YYNGEE. Here the CDR3 reads CASSVNSWTEAFF. DNA of the CDR3: TGTGCCAGCAGCGTAAATTCGTGGACTGAAGCTTTCTTT.

The rearrangement uses TRBV12-5 and TRBJ1-1, with a tentative D call TRBD1 (5 bases). The germline CDR1 and CDR2 sequences are LGHNT and FRNRAP. CDR3 length: 13 amino acids. V was trimmed by 5 bases and J by 3 bases, leaving 10 bases between them. The CDR3 DNA reads as TGTGCTAGTGGTCTAGACAGATACACTGAAGCTTTCTTT. Protein product: CASGLDRYTEAFF.

V is TRBV20-1 and J is TRBJ2-5; 8 bases are a match to TRBD2. CDR3 length: 15 amino acids. Germline V gene data show CDR1 as DFQATT and CDR2 as SNEGSKA (reference sequence). V was clipped by 6 bases and J by 3 bases; unmatched bases: 12. As DNA, the CDR3 is TGCAGTGCCCTGGGGCGGGGGGCTTCCGAAGAGACCCAGTACTTC. This gives the protein CSALGRGASEETQYF.

V and J are TRBV6-6 and TRBJ2-2; 9 positions agree with TRBD1. The germline V gene encodes CDR1 MNHNY and CDR2 SVGAGI (reference sequence). V shed 6 bases and J 2 bases; nucleotides not matched to a gene: 4. The CDR3 sequence is 15 residues long. CDR3 amino acids: CASRETGGNTGELFF. For the CDR3, the DNA is TGTGCCAGCAGGGAGACAGGGGGAAACACCGGGGAGCTGTTTTTT.

The V and J genes are TRBV12-3 or TRBV12-4 and TRBJ2-5; 14 bases align to TRBD2. V shed 7 bases, J shed 5 bases, and the junction held 9 bases outside the gene matches. The CDR3 extends over 16 amino acids. CDR3 coding DNA: TGTGCCAGCAAAAAGGGGACTAGCGGGGGAGTGGAGACCCAGTACTTC. Translating it yields CASKKGTSGGVETQYF.

The chain recombines TRBV6-1 with TRBJ1-3, with D hard to call. Trimming pared 6 bases from V and 0 bases from J, leaving 15 bases between. This CDR3 has 16 amino acids. Germline CDR1 and CDR2: MNHNS and SASEGT. The CDR3 protein is CASRFLGDLSGNTIYF. The CDR3 coding sequence is TGTGCCAGCAGATTCTTAGGTGACCTCTCTGGAAACACCATATATTTT.

This clonotype appeared a few times. This sequence joins TRBV11-2 and TRBJ2-5; 7 bases are shared with TRBD1. The CDR3 length is 15 residues. In germline, CDR1 is SGHAT, CDR2 FQNNGV. V shed 4 bases, J shed 7 bases, and the junction held 12 bases outside the gene matches. The CDR3 region has the DNA TGTGCCAGCAGCTCCTCGGGACAGCCGGGTGTGACCCAGTACTTC. Its translation: CASSSSGQPGVTQYF.

The chain couples TRBV6-1 to TRBJ2-7; 10 bases map to TRBD1. Per germline, CDR1 MNHNS and CDR2 SASEGT. This CDR3 has 18 residues. V shed 3 bases and J 3 bases; nucleotides not matched to a gene: 14. CDR3 protein: CASSDGFGQGVSHYEQYF. CDR3 nucleotide sequence: TGTGCCAGCAGTGATGGATTCGGACAGGGGGTAAGCCACTACGAGCAGTACTTC.

This clonotype has just a few counts. The chain carries TRBV7-6 and TRBJ2-5, with D perhaps TRBD1 (6 bases). V lost 2 bases, J lost 2 bases, and 12 bases lay in between. CDR1 is SGHVS, CDR2 FNYEAQ, per germline. The CDR3 runs 15 residues. This chain's CDR3 is CASSLFGDTQETQYF. For the CDR3, the DNA is TGTGCCAGCAGCTTATTCGGGGACACACAAGAGACCCAGTACTTC.

J is TRBJ1-5 and V is TRBV7-2; the match to TRBD1 covers 7 bases. V was clipped by 5 bases and J by 14 bases; unmatched bases: 9. This CDR3 region has 12 residues. In germline, CDR1 is SGHTA, CDR2 FQGNSA. CDR3 region: CASSGPEGAKHF. The CDR3 DNA sequence: TGTGCCAGCAGCGGCCCGGAGGGGGCGAAGCATTTT.

The chain links TRBV3-1 to TRBJ2-7; D remains ambiguous. Trimming took 5 bases from V and 2 from J, leaving 13 bases between them. Germline V lookup: CDR1 LGHDT, CDR2 YNNKEL (reference sequence). This CDR3 is 14 amino acids long. Written as DNA, the CDR3 is TGTGCCAGCAGCTCTGCCCAGGTAACCTACGAGCAGTACTTC. Its translation is CASSSAQVTYEQYF.

V and J are TRBV5-6 and TRBJ1-5; 9 nucleotides agree with TRBD1. The V and J ends lost 4 bases and 5 bases, in that order; junction bases with no gene match: 7. Per the germline V gene, CDR1 is SGHDT and CDR2 is YYEEEE. This CDR3 region has 15 residues. CDR3 residues: CASSEGTGIYQPQHF. The CDR3 region has the DNA TGTGCCAGCAGCGAGGGGACAGGGATTTATCAGCCCCAGCATTTT. Full variable domain (outside the CDR3, taken from reference TRBV5-6 and TRBJ1-5): DAGVTQSPTHLIKTRGQQVTLRCSPKSGHDTVSWYQQALGQGPQFIFQYYEEEERQRGNFPDRFSGHQFPNYSSELNVNALLLGDSALYLCASSEGTGIYQPQHFGDGTRLSIL.

This chain joins TRBV4-3 and TRBJ2-1, with D tentatively TRBD2 (7 bases). The germline V and J ends were trimmed by 3 bases and 4 bases, with 19 bases remaining between them. Germline CDR1 reads LGHNA; CDR2 reads YSLEER. CDR3 length equals 17 residues. In nucleotides, the CDR3 is TGCGCCAGCAGCCAGGGGGGGGCGGGAGTAGGGTACAATGAGCAGTTCTTC. Its protein is CASSQGGAGVGYNEQFF.

V gene TRBV4-2 combines with J gene TRBJ2-3; D is possibly TRBD1 or TRBD2 (5 bases each). The CDR3 is 16 residues long. The germline V and J ends were trimmed by 1 base and 5 bases, with 16 bases remaining between them. CDR1 LGHNA and CDR2 YNFKEQ come from the germline V gene. The CDR3 loop is CASSQGGRTLGDTQYF. CDR3 coding DNA: TGTGCCAGCAGCCAAGGGGGACGGACCTTAGGAGATACGCAGTATTTT.

This clonotype has just a few counts. The rearrangement links TRBV28 to TRBJ1-1; no firm D call. The ends were cut back, 1 base at V and 1 base at J, with 13 bases in the middle. The germline V gene has CDR1 MDHEN and CDR2 SYDVKM. The CDR3 covers 16 residues. Written as DNA, the CDR3 is TGTGCCAGCAGTTTATATGGCATTTGGGCGAACACTGAAGCTTTCTTT. It codes for CASSLYGIWANTEAFF.

The chain has TRBV5-1 and TRBJ2-3; 7 nucleotides align to TRBD2. The V gene's germline CDR1 is SGHRS and CDR2 YFSETQ. J was trimmed by 0 bases and V by 2 bases; bases with no gene match: 3. The CDR3 is made up of 15 amino acids. CDR3 nucleotides: TGCGCCAGCAGCTTAGCGGGGAAAAGCACAGATACGCAGTATTTT. Its translation is CASSLAGKSTDTQYF.

This chain links TRBV12-3 or TRBV12-4 with TRBJ2-5; 11 positions match TRBD2. The CDR3 loop spans 15 amino acids. Unmatched junction bases numbered 3, after V lost 6 bases and J lost 0 bases. CDR3 in DNA: TGTGCCAGCAGACGGGGACTAGCGGACCAAGAGACCCAGTACTTC. Its protein is CASRRGLADQETQYF.

The chain carries TRBV6-6 and TRBJ2-3, with TRBD2 identical over 7 bases. The V gene's germline CDR1 is MNHNY and CDR2 SVGAGI (reference sequence). The trim removed 5 bases at V and 5 bases at J, leaving 10 bases unmatched. CDR3 length: 15 residues. CDR3 amino acids: CASSPTGLGGDTQYF. The DNA for the CDR3 is TGTGCCAGCAGTCCCACCGGACTAGGAGGAGATACGCAGTATTTT.

This clonotype was observed a few times. The CDR3 protein is CATRQGTSTDTQYF. The CDR3 nucleotides are TGTGCCACCCGACAGGGAACTAGCACAGATACGCAGTATTTT. The chain uses TRBV11-2 and TRBJ2-3, with TRBD1 identical over 7 bases. This CDR3 region has 14 residues. CDR1 and CDR2 from the germline V gene are SGHAT and FQNNGV. J lost 0 bases, V lost 10 bases, and 7 bases had no gene match. Together with reference TRBV11-2 and TRBJ2-3, the CDR3 gives the full variable domain: EAGVAQSPRYKIIEKRQSVAFWCNPISGHATLYWYQQILGQGPKLLIQFQNNGVVDDSQLPKDRFSAERLKGVDSTLKIQPAKLEDSAVYLCATRQGTSTDTQYFGPGTRLTVL.

This chain joins TRBV7-8 and TRBJ2-7; D is possibly TRBD1 or TRBD2 (5 bases each). V was shortened by 3 bases and J by 8 bases, with 11 bases between the two germline ends. The length of the CDR3 is 12 residues. CDR1 is SGHVS and CDR2 is FQNEAQ in the germline V gene. The CDR3 is CASSFLRDQQYF. The CDR3 DNA follows: TGTGCCAGCAGCTTTCTCAGGGACCAGCAGTACTTC.

This clonotype was seen a few times. CDR3 region: CASSFESSPLHF. The CDR3 DNA is TGTGCCAGCAGCTTCGAGAGTTCACCCCTCCACTTT. J is TRBJ1-6 and V is TRBV7-6; the D is unclear. Between the trimmed V and J ends, which lost 3 bases and 9 bases, there was a span of 6 bases. CDR1 and CDR2 from the germline V gene are SGHVS and FNYEAQ. CDR3 length equals 12 residues.